The 18 T cell receptor beta chains given below trace back to one sample, sequenced in a study of long-term antiretroviral therapy in people with HIV. The assay, immunoSEQ v3.0, was run at survey level. Sequencing was performed with immunoSEQ multiplex PCR; in TCRdb, only in-frame clones are kept and a portion is missing. The sample lists 32,000 or so clones; approximately 85% were seen once. The sample consisted of unsorted PBMCs, taken 3.3 years after starting antiretroviral therapy. The receptors were gathered from a man between 18 and 29 years old with HIV.

This clone was counted a single time. The V gene is TRBV29-1, the J gene TRBJ1-1; D might be TRBD1 (5 bases). V shed 6 bases and J shed 0 bases, with 14 bases lying between them. This CDR3 is built from 14 residues. Germline CDR1 reads SQVTM; CDR2 reads ANQGSEA. CDR3 nucleotide sequence: TGCAGCGTATGCTCGACAGCGATGAACACTGAAGCTTTCTTT. This sequence encodes CSVCSTAMNTEAFF.

The chain has TRBV2 and TRBJ2-1, with 8 bases fitting TRBD2. J gave up 0 bases and V 9 bases, and 7 bases lay outside the gene matches. CDR3 length equals 15 residues. The germline V gene has CDR1 SNHLY and CDR2 FYNNEI. The CDR3 bases are TGTGCCAGAACTAGCGGCCGAATCTCCTACAATGAGCAGTTCTTC. It translates to CARTSGRISYNEQFF.

This rearrangement joins TRBV6-5 to TRBJ1-2; D gene uncertain. V lost 10 bases to trimming and J lost 4 bases, with 16 bases between them. Germline-derived CDR1 and CDR2 are MNHEY and SVGAGI. The CDR3 contains 13 residues. The CDR3 region is CATLEEGSYGYTF. The CDR3 DNA follows: TGTGCCACCCTCGAGGAAGGTTCCTATGGCTACACCTTC.

This chain links TRBV4-2 with TRBJ2-4, with D perhaps TRBD2 (6 bases). The CDR3 contains 14 residues. The V and J ends lost 1 base and 7 bases respectively, with 11 bases between them. Looked up from germline, CDR1 is LGHNA and CDR2 is YNFKEQ. The CDR3 is CASSQGGASNIQYF. CDR3 nucleotide sequence: TGTGCCAGCAGCCAAGGCGGGGCTAGTAACATTCAGTACTTC.

The gene calls are TRBV5-4 and TRBJ2-2; D gene uncertain. V was shortened by 0 bases and J by 0 bases, with 9 bases between the two germline ends. CDR3 length: 16 residues. From germline, CDR1 is SGHNT and CDR2 YYREEE (reference sequence). CDR3 region: CASSLGIGSNTGELFF. In nucleotides, the CDR3 is TGTGCCAGCAGCTTGGGAATAGGGTCGAACACCGGGGAGCTGTTTTTT. Supplemented by reference TRBV5-4 and TRBJ2-2, the full variable domain reads ETGVTQSPTHLIKTRGQQVTLRCSSQSGHNTVSWYQQALGQGPQFIFQYYREEENGRGNFPPRFSGLQFPNYSSELNVNALELDDSALYLCASSLGIGSNTGELFFGEGSRLTVL.

This sequence joins TRBV5-1 and TRBJ1-1; D may be TRBD1 (6 bases). Germline CDR1 is SGHRS and CDR2 is YFSETQ. This CDR3 is built from 16 residues. V shed 3 bases and J shed 6 bases, with 21 bases lying between them. The CDR3 reads CASSYLGGEALPEAFF. The CDR3 DNA reads as TGCGCCAGCAGCTACTTAGGGGGGGAGGCGTTACCTGAAGCTTTCTTT.

The rearrangement uses TRBV6-5 and TRBJ1-6, with D uncertain. CDR1 and CDR2 from the germline V gene are MNHEY and SVGAGI. Trimming left V 2 bases short and J 0 bases short, with 5 bases between. The CDR3 contains 15 residues. CDR3 loop: CASSYQSSYNSPLHF. CDR3 nucleotides: TGTGCCAGCAGTTACCAGAGCTCCTATAATTCACCCCTCCACTTT.

In its sample, this clone was seen once. The chain employs TRBV29-1 and TRBJ2-2; D is perhaps TRBD1 (5 bases). CDR3 length: 13 amino acids. The germline gives CDR1 SQVTM, CDR2 ANQGSEA. V shed 4 bases and J shed 5 bases, with 11 bases lying between them. The CDR3: CSVVRGTTGELFF. CDR3 nucleotide sequence: TGCAGCGTTGTAAGGGGAACAACCGGGGAGCTGTTTTTT.

This chain uses TRBV7-9 with TRBJ2-1, with TRBD2 identical over 12 bases. The V gene's germline CDR1 is SEHNR and CDR2 FQNEAQ (reference sequence). After removal of 4 bases from V and 2 bases from J, the junction contained 0 bases not matched to a gene. This CDR3 has 15 residues. CDR3 nucleotide sequence: TGTGCCAGCAGCTCTAGCGGGAGGGCCTACAATGAGCAGTTCTTC. Amino acid sequence: CASSSSGRAYNEQFF.

The V and J genes are TRBV6-1 and TRBJ2-7; D is ambiguous. The CDR3 covers 18 residues. V shed 3 bases and J shed 0 bases, with 21 bases lying between them. Germline V gene lookup returns CDR1 MNHNS and CDR2 SASEGT. CDR3 sequence (DNA): TGTGCCAGCAGTGATTCGGTAAAAGGGATACTGAGCTCCTACGAGCAGTACTTC. This sequence encodes CASSDSVKGILSSYEQYF.

The rearrangement links TRBV11-3 to TRBJ1-1; D call uncertain. The V and J ends lost 2 bases and 1 base respectively, with 5 bases between them. Germline-derived CDR1 and CDR2 are SGHNT and YENEEA. This CDR3 spans 13 amino acids. The CDR3: CASSLHTNTEAFF. CDR3 nucleotides: TGTGCCAGCAGCTTACACACGAACACTGAAGCTTTCTTT.

This sequence joins TRBV9 and TRBJ1-2; 8 bases agree with TRBD1. The germline V gene encodes CDR1 SGDLS and CDR2 YYNGEE. The length of the CDR3 is 15 residues. The V and J ends lost 3 bases and 3 bases, in that order; junction bases with no gene match: 7. CDR3 region: CASSALQGEDYGYTF. The DNA of the CDR3 is TGTGCCAGCAGCGCATTACAGGGGGAAGACTATGGCTACACCTTC.

The rearrangement links TRBV5-1 to TRBJ2-4; maybe TRBD2 (5 bases). Per germline, CDR1 SGHRS and CDR2 YFSETQ. V was clipped by 4 bases and J by 0 bases, with 11 bases between them. This CDR3 has 15 residues. CDR3 sequence (DNA): TGCGCCAGCAGCCCTCTCGGGGTAGCCAAAAACATTCAGTACTTC. Translated, it gives CASSPLGVAKNIQYF.

In its sample, this clone was seen a few times. V usage is TRBV5-1 and J usage is TRBJ2-2; D remains ambiguous. The CDR3 runs to 15 residues. CDR1 is SGHRS, CDR2 YFSETQ, per germline. Trimming cost V 3 bases and J 4 bases, with 13 bases left between them. The CDR3 here is CASSWTPGTTGELFF. DNA of the CDR3: TGCGCCAGCAGCTGGACGCCCGGTACCACCGGGGAGCTGTTTTTT.

This chain joins TRBV7-2 and TRBJ1-1; D uncertain. Looked up from germline, CDR1 is SGHTA and CDR2 is FQGNSA. The CDR3 runs to 15 residues. V lost 5 bases, J lost 2 bases, and 15 bases lay in between. This CDR3 reads CASSPSTRFNTEAFF. The CDR3, as DNA: TGTGCCAGCAGCCCTTCGACTCGATTTAACACTGAAGCTTTCTTT. The variable domain in full, with the rest retrieved from reference TRBV7-2 and TRBJ1-1, is GAGVSQSPSNKVTEKGKDVELRCDPISGHTALYWYRQSLGQGLEFLIYFQGNSAPDKSGLPSDRFSAERTGGSVSTLTIQRTQQEDSAVYLCASSPSTRFNTEAFFGQGTRLTVV.

CDR3 in DNA: TGTGCCAGCAGCTTAGGGGGGCGGGGGGTAGTTGAGCAGTTCTTC. It yields the protein CASSLGGRGVVEQFF. The chain has TRBV7-2 and TRBJ2-1, with 8 nucleotides matching TRBD2. V shed 1 base and J 9 bases; nucleotides not matched to a gene: 8. The CDR3 length is 15 residues. The V gene's germline CDR1 is SGHTA and CDR2 FQGNSA.

This clone has a single count. The rearrangement uses TRBV9 and TRBJ2-4; no firm D call. V lost 3 bases, J lost 1 base, and 11 bases lay in between. CDR1 and CDR2 (germline): SGDLS, YYNGEE. The CDR3 runs 15 residues. The CDR3 nucleotides are TGTGCCAGCAGCGAGAAGGGTGGTGCCAAAAACATTCAGTACTTC. Protein: CASSEKGGAKNIQYF.

The chain couples TRBV5-1 to TRBJ2-5; D might be TRBD1 (5 bases). This CDR3 is built from 15 residues. Trimming took 2 bases from V and 4 from J, leaving 15 bases between them. The V gene's germline CDR1 is SGHRS and CDR2 YFSETQ. CDR3: CASSFRTGLGETQYF. The CDR3 DNA sequence: TGCGCCAGCAGCTTCCGTACAGGTCTCGGAGAGACCCAGTACTTC.